Sequencing of this TCR beta chain was carried out in a study of blood T cells in healthy people across ages. Notes on this clonotype: Sequence at one end of the junction differs from germline and may be a read error.

Germline V gene data show CDR1 as SGHDT and CDR2 as YYEEEE. The CDR3 runs 15 residues. Through a sample-barcoded 5' primer and a J-beta primer mix, a second PCR was run for roughly 7 to 11 cycles. TCRdb re-analysed the 5' RACE reads in MiXCR, keeping a single row per CDR3 protein. The sample yields some 710,000 distinct CDR3 sequences, less than 60% seen once. The J gene is TRBJ2-1, the V gene TRBV5-6; 7 nucleotides align to TRBD2. The source material was blood. This sequence originates from a man older than 75 in good health. CDR3 DNA sequence: TGTGTCAGCAGCTTGGCGACCGGGGGGATCTACGAGCAGTTCTTC. Protein: CVSSLATGGIYEQFF.